The T cell receptor beta chain described here comes from a study of tumor-infiltrating lymphocytes in primary liver carcinoma. About the research overall: All patients, whether men or women, fell within 30 to 69 years of age. Study-wide results and caveats: Tumor samples exhibited a significantly greater top-250-clone fraction than blood samples (p = 0.039).

Starting material of about 450 ng total RNA yielded TCR beta cDNA via a constant-region primer. Slightly modified ARM-PCR with three nested multiplex PCR rounds yielded TCR beta libraries. Rounds one and two of PCR, each of roughly 10 cycles, were primed with TRBV1-TRBV30 forward primers and a C-beta reverse primer. TCRdb fed the multiplex PCR reads into MiXCR, producing one record per CDR3 protein. The sample comprises about 200,000 distinct CDR3 sequences, less than 65% of which are singletons, and about 7.1% rests with the top ten. There are 18 residues in the CDR3. Germline CDR1 is SGHDT and CDR2 is YYEEEE. To note about this clonotype: Its antigen remains unidentified. The junction differs from germline at one of its ends, possibly a read error.

Alongside blood RNA obtained from unsorted whole blood, germline DNA was also extracted. Material: peripheral blood. This sequence originates from a woman in her fifties or sixties with primary liver carcinoma and hepatitis B virus infection. The V gene is TRBV5-6, the J gene TRBJ2-1, with 8 bases identical to TRBD2. The CDR3 is CASSLKPVRGGSYNEQLF. CDR3 DNA: TGTGCCAGCAGCTTGAAACCCGTTCGGGGGGGGAGTTACAATGAGCAGCTCTTC.